This TCR beta chain was obtained from a study of cytomegalovirus exposure and HLA in healthy donors. Findings of the study overall: Sequence variants that were highly shared formed a cluster that was likely a sequencing artifact. The presence/absence work took it that sequencing depth was about the same across donors. Later work showed greater clonal expansion in HLA-associated TCR beta chains than in equally common others.

The CDR3 has 13 amino acids. V was cut by 6 bases and J by 7 bases, with 16 bases left in between. Germline CDR1 is SNHLY and CDR2 is FYNNEI. With 60 Vbeta and 13 Jbeta primers, the PCR was carried out. Data came from immunoSEQ multiplex PCR; TCRdb stores just in-frame clones and leaves some out. This repertoire shows 100,000 or so clones, approximately 69% found once; its top ten account for 3% to 3.5%. Details on this clone: Its antigen remains unidentified.

This chain links TRBV2 with TRBJ2-7, with D perhaps matching TRBD2 (5 bases). Sequencing was carried out using PBMCs. The source of this sequence is a man aged 30 to 39 in good health and CMV-seronegative. CDR3 bases: TGTGCCAGCAGATACTCGGAAACGGGGGAGCAGTACTTC. This encodes CASRYSETGEQYF.